This is a list of T cell receptor beta chains from one sample in a study of shared clonotypes between healthy human individuals. Method: immunoSEQ multiplex PCR; TCRdb's copy keeps in-frame clones and lacks some. The repertoire consists of roughly 590,000 clones, with around 95% occurring once and the leading ten covering 0.085% to 0.11%. Material for sequencing was naive CD8+ T cells sorted from blood. The receptors shown here come from a woman in her thirties in good health. Each CDR3 is given with its conserved first and last residue. D genes are given only for firm matches. Size tells how often a clone was seen (once, few, many) or the class of an expanded clone, and some rows leave it out.

cdr3_aa cdr3_nt j_call v_call cdr3_length clone_size d_call
CAIKTSGSNNEQFF TGTGCCATCAAGACTAGCGGGAGCAACAATGAGCAGTTCTTC TRBJ2-1 TRBV6-1 14 NA TRBD2
CASSLTTSGYNEQFF TGTGCCAGCAGTTTAACGACTAGCGGCTACAATGAGCAGTTCTTC TRBJ2-1 TRBV28 15 NA TRBD2
CASSYQTGWDYGYTF TGTGCCAGCAGTTACCAGACAGGGTGGGACTATGGCTACACCTTC TRBJ1-2 TRBV6-6 15 NA TRBD1
CASSLGLGQETQYF TGTGCCAGCAGCTTAGGACTCGGCCAAGAGACCCAGTACTTC TRBJ2-5 TRBV7-9 14 once NA
CASSGISGRHQSSYNEQFF TGTGCCAGCAGCGGTATTAGCGGGAGGCATCAGAGCTCCTACAATGAGCAGTTCTTC TRBJ2-1 TRBV9 19 NA TRBD2
CATRASGYQYEQYF TGTGCCACCAGGGCTAGCGGGTACCAATACGAGCAGTACTTC TRBJ2-7 TRBV6-5 14 NA TRBD2
CASGTRGPGHYEQYF TGTGCCAGCGGGACAAGGGGACCAGGGCACTACGAGCAGTACTTC TRBJ2-7 TRBV21-1 15 NA NA
CASSEWGGSGELFF TGTGCCAGCAGTGAATGGGGGGGATCCGGGGAGCTGTTTTTT TRBJ2-2 TRBV6-1 14 NA TRBD2
CASSFSPPGQGAEQYF TGTGCCAGCAGTTTTAGCCCCCCGGGACAGGGGGCCGAGCAGTACTTC TRBJ2-7 TRBV27 16 NA TRBD1
CASSPSWGGYEQYF TGCGCCAGCAGCCCCTCCTGGGGGGGCTACGAGCAGTACTTC TRBJ2-7 TRBV4-1 14 NA TRBD2
CASSLGFNTEAFF TGTGCCAGCAGCTTGGGCTTCAACACTGAAGCTTTCTTT TRBJ1-1 TRBV11-2 13 NA NA
CASSLEGQGPNYEQYF TGTGCCAGCAGCTTGGAAGGCCAGGGGCCCAACTACGAGCAGTACTTC TRBJ2-7 TRBV5-5 16 NA NA
CASSLEGRGVAGANVLTF TGTGCCAGCAGCTTGGAGGGCAGGGGGGTAGCTGGGGCCAACGTCCTGACTTTC TRBJ2-6 TRBV5-4 18 once NA
CASSWWVEGSPGANVLTF TGTGCCAGCAGCTGGTGGGTGGAGGGCTCCCCTGGGGCCAACGTCCTGACTTTC TRBJ2-6 TRBV28 18 NA NA
CASSWDQTYEQYF TGTGCCAGCAGCTGGGACCAGACCTACGAGCAGTACTTC TRBJ2-7 TRBV6-1 13 NA NA
CSVESSGSGTGELFF TGCAGCGTTGAGAGTAGCGGGAGTGGTACCGGGGAGCTGTTTTTT TRBJ2-2 TRBV29-1 15 NA TRBD2
CASSLDGWQGAYEQYF TGCGCCAGCAGCTTGGACGGGTGGCAGGGGGCCTACGAGCAGTACTTC TRBJ2-7 TRBV5-1 16 NA TRBD1
CASSPDQGSQYF TGTGCCAGCAGCCCCGACCAGGGGAGCCAGTACTTC TRBJ2-5 TRBV5-6 12 NA NA
CATAPGPSYEQYF TGTGCCACCGCACCGGGACCGTCCTACGAGCAGTACTTC TRBJ2-7 TRBV27 13 NA NA
CASSPPFEDTQYF TGTGCCAGCAGTCCCCCCTTCGAAGATACGCAGTATTTT TRBJ2-3 TRBV27 13 NA NA
CASSTLGHNEQFF TGTGCCAGCAGCACCCTGGGTCACAATGAGCAGTTCTTC TRBJ2-1 TRBV7-8 13 NA NA
CSVEDQGAETEAFF TGCAGCGTTGAAGATCAGGGGGCAGAAACTGAAGCTTTCTTT TRBJ1-1 TRBV29-1 14 NA TRBD1
CASSNGPKLTYEQYF TGTGCCAGCAGTAATGGGCCAAAACTCACCTACGAGCAGTACTTC TRBJ2-7 TRBV27 15 NA NA
CAISEPGTGQVEQYF TGTGCCATCAGTGAGCCGGGGACAGGGCAGGTCGAGCAGTACTTC TRBJ2-7 TRBV10-3 15 NA TRBD1
CASSLGGAEAFF TGTGCCAGCAGCTTAGGGGGAGCTGAAGCTTTCTTT TRBJ1-1 TRBV7-9 12 few NA
CASSPRLGLAKNIQYF TGTGCCAGCAGTCCAAGGCTCGGGCTAGCCAAAAACATTCAGTACTTC TRBJ2-4 TRBV28 16 NA NA
CASSPGTGLGDTQYF TGTGCCAGCAGTCCAGGGACAGGGCTCGGAGATACGCAGTATTTT TRBJ2-3 TRBV6-6 15 NA TRBD1
CASSEVGSPWNTQYF TGTGCCAGCAGTGAAGTGGGGAGCCCGTGGAATACGCAGTATTTT TRBJ2-3 TRBV2 15 NA NA
CASSDTGGEAFF TGTGCCAGCAGCGATACAGGTGGTGAAGCTTTCTTT TRBJ1-1 TRBV9 12 NA NA
CASSPDTRPGELFF TGTGCCAGCAGTCCAGACACTCGCCCCGGGGAGCTGTTTTTT TRBJ2-2 TRBV6-5 14 NA NA
CASSQNSPLHF TGTGCCAGCAGCCAGAATTCACCCCTCCACTTT TRBJ1-6 TRBV4-2 11 NA NA
CASNDWSNTGELFF TGTGCCAGCAACGACTGGTCTAACACCGGGGAGCTGTTTTTT TRBJ2-2 TRBV6-6 14 once NA
CASSKVGSGRPPYEQYF TGTGCCAGCAGCAAAGTGGGGAGCGGGAGGCCGCCCTACGAGCAGTACTTC TRBJ2-7 TRBV21-1 17 NA NA
CASSLGTTYEQYF TGCGCCAGCAGCCTGGGAACCACCTACGAGCAGTACTTC TRBJ2-7 TRBV4-1 13 NA NA
CASSFLGTTQEKLFF TGTGCCAGCAGCTTCCTCGGGACAACACAAGAAAAACTGTTTTTT TRBJ1-4 TRBV7-9 15 NA NA
CASSFGVGDEQFF TGTGCCAGCAGCTTCGGGGTGGGCGATGAGCAGTTCTTC TRBJ2-1 TRBV5-6 13 NA NA
CASSQGWGTPYEQYF TGCGCCAGCAGCCAAGGCTGGGGAACCCCCTACGAGCAGTACTTC TRBJ2-7 TRBV4-1 15 NA NA